A single sample gave rise to the 24 T cell receptor beta chains below, sequenced in a study of shared clonotypes between healthy human individuals. Profiled with immunoSEQ multiplex PCR; TCRdb holds only in-frame clones, not every one. The sample carries over 2 million clones, 95% recorded once. Sequencing was carried out using naive CD4+ T cells sorted from blood. Subset reported: CD45RA+ positively selected. These receptor sequences come from a man in his late teens or twenties in good health.

This sequence joins TRBV5-1 and TRBJ2-1; 11 bases agree with TRBD2. CDR3 length: 15 residues. Losses at the gene ends were 3 bases for V and 8 bases for J; bases not matched to a gene: 7. CDR1 and CDR2 from the germline V gene are SGHRS and YFSETQ. The CDR3 reads CASSYSGTSGDEQFF. CDR3 DNA: TGCGCCAGCAGCTACTCCGGGACTAGCGGAGATGAGCAGTTCTTC.

This chain joins TRBV9 and TRBJ2-3; a possible D gene is TRBD1 (6 bases). Trimming took 0 bases from V and 0 from J, leaving 11 bases between them. There are 16 residues in the CDR3. The germline V gene has CDR1 SGDLS and CDR2 YYNGEE. The CDR3 reads CASSVGVGASTDTQYF. In DNA, the CDR3 is TGTGCCAGCAGCGTAGGGGTGGGGGCTAGCACAGATACGCAGTATTTT. The full variable domain, its missing parts supplied by reference TRBV9 and TRBJ2-3, is DSGVTQTPKHLITATGQRVTLRCSPRSGDLSVYWYQQSLDQGLQFLIQYYNGEERAKGNILERFSAQQFPDLHSELNLSSLELGDSALYFCASSVGVGASTDTQYFGPGTRLTVL.

This clone was seen a single time. The gene calls are TRBV7-2 and TRBJ1-6; TRBD1 matches 9 bases. In germline, CDR1 is SGHTA, CDR2 FQGNSA. V lost 5 bases, J lost 9 bases, and 5 bases stayed unmatched. The CDR3 totals 14 residues. CDR3: CASSRQGGTSPLHF. Here the CDR3 DNA reads TGTGCCAGCAGCCGACAGGGGGGTACTTCACCCCTCCACTTT.

The chain is built from TRBV2 and TRBJ2-3; D remains ambiguous. Trimming shortened V by 2 bases and J by 11 bases, and 17 bases separated the two germline ends. Germline CDR1 SNHLY, CDR2 FYNNEI. The CDR3 length is 14 residues. The CDR3 bases are TGTGCCAGCAGTGAAAGGAGTCTTGTTTCGAAGCAGTATTTT. Residues: CASSERSLVSKQYF.

The chain employs TRBV5-1 and TRBJ2-1; 9 nucleotides agree with TRBD2. This CDR3 has 17 residues. Germline CDR1 and CDR2: SGHRS and YFSETQ. V shed 1 base, J shed 3 bases, and the junction held 8 bases outside the gene matches. The CDR3 here is CASSLRVAGVRYNEQFF. CDR3 in DNA: TGCGCCAGCAGCTTGAGGGTAGCGGGAGTCCGCTACAATGAGCAGTTCTTC.

The chain couples TRBV29-1 to TRBJ1-2, with D unresolved. In germline, CDR1 is SQVTM, CDR2 ANQGSEA. The CDR3 totals 12 residues. V lost 1 base and J 8 bases, leaving 11 bases between the germline ends. The CDR3 region is CSVEAVGRGYTF. The CDR3 nucleotides are TGCAGCGTTGAAGCGGTGGGCCGGGGCTACACCTTC.

The rearrangement joins TRBV5-1 to TRBJ2-7; D is possibly TRBD2 (5 bases). This CDR3 has 15 residues. The V gene's germline CDR1 is SGHRS and CDR2 YFSETQ. V was pared by 0 bases and J by 7 bases, with 17 bases between. CDR3 sequence reads: CASSLATGILGEQYF. The CDR3 DNA sequence: TGCGCCAGCAGCTTGGCTACGGGGATTTTGGGGGAGCAGTACTTC.

V gene TRBV5-4 combines with J gene TRBJ2-3, with D perhaps TRBD2 (6 bases). The CDR3 extends over 15 amino acids. The ends were cut back, 1 base at V and 0 bases at J, with 9 bases in the middle. Germline loops: CDR1 SGHNT, CDR2 YYREEE (reference sequence). The CDR3 here is CASSLPGASTDTQYF. The CDR3 bases are TGTGCCAGCAGCTTGCCGGGAGCGAGCACAGATACGCAGTATTTT.

The J gene is TRBJ1-4, the V gene TRBV6-5; D remains ambiguous. This CDR3 comprises 15 residues. Germline CDR1 MNHEY, CDR2 SVGAGI. V lost 4 bases to trimming and J lost 4 bases, with 13 bases between them. This CDR3 is CASSSTASLNEKLFF. In DNA form, the CDR3 reads TGTGCCAGCAGTTCCACAGCTTCCCTTAATGAAAAACTGTTTTTT.

This clone was detected only a few times. This chain links TRBV6-6 with TRBJ2-3; D may be TRBD2 (5 bases). The CDR3 runs 15 residues. The V gene's germline CDR1 is MNHNY and CDR2 SVGAGI (reference sequence). Trimming cost V 5 bases and J 0 bases, with 12 bases left between them. The CDR3 bases are TGTGCCAGCAGTCCCCGGGGTTCTAGCACAGATACGCAGTATTTT. Its protein product is CASSPRGSSTDTQYF.

This clone was recorded only once. The genes are TRBV5-1 and TRBJ2-3; 7 positions match TRBD2. The CDR3 is made up of 15 amino acids. CDR1 is SGHRS, CDR2 YFSETQ, per germline. The trim removed 4 bases at V and 3 bases at J, leaving 8 bases unmatched. In DNA, the CDR3 is TGCGCCAGCAGCCCGGGGAGGGGATGGACAGATACGCAGTATTTT. The encoded protein is CASSPGRGWTDTQYF.

V usage is TRBV6-5 and J usage is TRBJ2-1; TRBD2 matches at 9 bases. The CDR3 contains 14 residues. V trimming: 10 bases; J trimming: 6 bases; junction bases outside the gene matches: 10. Germline CDR1 is MNHEY and CDR2 is SVGAGI. The CDR3 here is CATRLGLAPNEQFF. CDR3 DNA sequence: TGTGCCACCCGCCTGGGACTAGCCCCCAATGAGCAGTTCTTC.

The chain recombines TRBV20-1 with TRBJ1-2; D might be TRBD1 (6 bases). From germline, CDR1 is DFQATT and CDR2 SNEGSKA (reference sequence). The CDR3 runs to 11 residues. V lost 3 bases and J 7 bases, leaving 9 bases between the germline ends. DNA for the CDR3: TGCAGTGCTAGGTGGACAGCTGGCTACACCTTC. Translating it yields CSARWTAGYTF.

This chain connects TRBV28 to TRBJ1-2; a possible D gene is TRBD1 (5 bases). There are 17 residues in the CDR3. V lost 1 base and J lost 8, with 23 bases in between. The germline V gene encodes CDR1 MDHEN and CDR2 SYDVKM. CDR3 nucleotide sequence: TGTGCCAGCAGTTTATCTGGCGGGGGAATGGGGATAAGGGGCTACACCTTC. Translating gives CASSLSGGGMGIRGYTF.

The gene calls are TRBV6-1 and TRBJ2-3; the D is unclear. V lost 8 bases, J lost 6 bases, and 9 bases lay in between. This CDR3 spans 11 amino acids. Germline-derived CDR1 and CDR2 are MNHNS and SASEGT. The DNA of the CDR3 is TGTGCCAGCGGTGCGGCGGATACGCAGTATTTT. As protein: CASGAADTQYF.

The chain uses TRBV30 and TRBJ1-2; perhaps TRBD1 as D (5 bases). The V gene lost 8 bases and the J gene lost 0 bases, with 16 bases spanning the gap. Germline lookup yields CDR1 GTSNPN and CDR2 SVGIG (reference sequence). The CDR3 spans 14 residues. The CDR3 nucleotides read TGTGCCCTGGTTACGGGGCCTTCTAACTATGGCTACACCTTC. This codes for CALVTGPSNYGYTF.

As concerns this clone: The same CDR3 also results from other DNA sequences found in this sample. The V gene is TRBV6-5, the J gene TRBJ1-1, with a tentative D call TRBD1 (5 bases). The ends were cut back, 2 bases at V and 1 base at J, with 8 bases in the middle. Germline CDR1 reads MNHEY; CDR2 reads SVGAGI. The CDR3 is 14 amino acids. The DNA of the CDR3 is TGTGCCAGCAGTTACACAGGACAGAACACTGAAGCTTTCTTT. Encoded protein: CASSYTGQNTEAFF.

The V and J genes are TRBV6-1 and TRBJ1-1; a weak D match, TRBD1 (5 bases). Germline loops: CDR1 MNHNS, CDR2 SASEGT. The germline V and J ends were trimmed by 6 bases and 0 bases, with 8 bases remaining between them. The CDR3 is 13 residues long. For the CDR3, the DNA is TGTGCCAGCAGGCGGACATTGAACACTGAAGCTTTCTTT. Encoded protein: CASRRTLNTEAFF.

The genes are TRBV4-2 and TRBJ1-1; D not resolved. The CDR3 is 12 amino acids. Germline lookup yields CDR1 LGHNA and CDR2 YNFKEQ. Between the trimmed V and J ends, which lost 3 bases and 1 base, there was a span of 3 bases. CDR3 in amino acids: CASSQANTEAFF. CDR3 in DNA: TGTGCCAGCAGCCAGGCGAACACTGAAGCTTTCTTT.

Written as DNA, the CDR3 is TGTGCCACCCGTGGCGTTACATCTGGGGCCAACGTCCTGACTTTC. Protein sequence: CATRGVTSGANVLTF. V and J are TRBV2 and TRBJ2-6; D remains ambiguous. Germline loops: CDR1 SNHLY, CDR2 FYNNEI. CDR3 length equals 15 residues. The germline V and J ends were trimmed by 10 bases and 1 base, with 14 bases remaining between them. Complete variable domain (other parts from reference TRBV2 and TRBJ2-6): EPEVTQTPSHQVTQMGQEVILRCVPISNHLYFYWYRQILGQKVEFLVSFYNNEISEKSEIFDDQFSVERPDGSNFTLKIRSTKLEDSAMYFCATRGVTSGANVLTFGAGSRLTVL.

The chain carries TRBV19 and TRBJ1-2; D gene ambiguous. The CDR3 runs to 11 residues. Germline V lookup: CDR1 LNHDA, CDR2 SQIVND (reference sequence). Trimming stripped 10 bases from V and 3 bases from J, with 9 bases between. The CDR3 DNA follows: TGTGCCATTCACGGGGACTATGGCTACACCTTC. This encodes CAIHGDYGYTF. Complete variable domain (other parts from reference TRBV19 and TRBJ1-2): DGGITQSPKYLFRKEGQNVTLSCEQNLNHDAMYWYRQDPGQGLRLIYYSQIVNDFQKGDIAEGYSVSREKKESFPLTVTSAQKNPTAFYLCAIHGDYGYTFGSGTRLTVV.

V usage is TRBV18 and J usage is TRBJ1-2, with 8 positions matching TRBD1. The CDR3 sequence is 15 residues long. The junction had 3 bases not matched to a gene; V was cut back by 3 bases and J by 0 bases. From germline, CDR1 is KGHSH and CDR2 LQKENI. The CDR3 coding sequence is TGTGCCAGCTCACCCCAGGGACAGGCTAACTATGGCTACACCTTC. Its protein product is CASSPQGQANYGYTF.

This chain joins TRBV9 and TRBJ2-5; D not certain. Per germline, CDR1 SGDLS and CDR2 YYNGEE. Trimming pared 4 bases from V and 1 base from J, leaving 8 bases between. This CDR3 has 13 residues. The CDR3 loop reads CASSTGFQETQYF. DNA of the CDR3: TGTGCCAGCAGCACTGGGTTCCAAGAGACCCAGTACTTC. Variable domain in full (rest from reference TRBV9 and TRBJ2-5): DSGVTQTPKHLITATGQRVTLRCSPRSGDLSVYWYQQSLDQGLQFLIQYYNGEERAKGNILERFSAQQFPDLHSELNLSSLELGDSALYFCASSTGFQETQYFGPGTRLLVL.

The chain's CDR3 is CASSQSTASGANVLTF. The CDR3 DNA reads as TGCGCCAGCAGCCAATCAACAGCCTCTGGGGCCAACGTCCTGACTTTC. V and J are TRBV4-1 and TRBJ2-6, with D unclear. Germline CDR1 MGHRA, CDR2 YSYEKL. V was pared by 2 bases and J by 0 bases, with 8 bases between. This CDR3 has 16 residues.